This T cell receptor beta chain stems from a study of preoperative IRX-2 immunotherapy in early breast cancer. The trim removed 1 base at V and 5 bases at J, leaving 8 bases unmatched. CDR1 is LGHNA and CDR2 is YNFKEQ in the germline V gene. The CDR3 runs 17 residues. TCRdb keeps only in-frame clones here, not all; method: immunoSEQ multiplex PCR. The sample has about 62,000 clones; roughly 94% are singletons. Noted treatment: preoperative locoregional IRX-2 cytokine immunotherapy. Samples came from a phase Ib trial of preoperative locoregional IRX-2 cytokine immunotherapy. The chain uses TRBV4-2 and TRBJ2-3, with 11 bases matching TRBD1. The receptor was isolated from a human donor with breast cancer. The sample here was taken from a patient treated with IRX-2 immunotherapy. CDR3 amino acids: CASSQVSGQGVGDTQYF. CDR3 nucleotides: TGTGCCAGCAGCCAAGTTTCGGGACAGGGGGTTGGAGATACGCAGTATTTT.